This T cell receptor beta chain was identified in a study of shared clonotypes between healthy human individuals. Using immunoSEQ multiplex PCR, the repertoire was profiled, and TCRdb retains in-frame clones only, with some absent. The top ten clones hold 0.13% of a sample with some 2.1 million clones, roughly 94% of them seen once. The CDR3 is 15 residues long. From germline, CDR1 is MGHDK and CDR2 SYGVNS. V was pared by 4 bases and J by 6 bases, with 16 bases between. This chain joins TRBV25-1 and TRBJ2-1; D assignment may be TRBD1 or TRBD2 (5 bases each). The clonotype was recovered from a man in his late teens or twenties in good health. Sequenced: naive CD4+ T cells sorted from blood. The subset here: CD45RA+ positively selected. This CDR3 reads CASSAQAGTINEQFF. Written as DNA, the CDR3 is TGTGCCAGCAGTGCACAGGCAGGGACCATCAATGAGCAGTTCTTC.